This is a list of T cell receptor beta chains from one sample in a study of T cell responses to AZD1222 COVID-19 vaccine. TCRdb keeps only in-frame clones here, not all; method: immunoSEQ multiplex PCR. Of 110,000 or so clones listed, about 86% are singletons. Material: peripheral blood, obtained 28 days after the second AZD1222 dose. All receptors come from an adult who received the AZD1222 COVID-19 vaccine. Both conserved end residues are trimmed from each CDR3.

j_call v_call cdr3_aa
TRBJ2-1 TRBV28 ASSFPATSGKSCNEQF
TRBJ2-3 TRBV10-1 ASSGSSRDTQY
TRBJ1-2 TRBV7-2 ASSSTGYGYT
TRBJ1-6 TRBV19 ASRLSLRDNSPLH
TRBJ1-1 TRBV7-2 ASSLPPGIAF
TRBJ1-6 TRBV5-1 ASRPDNYNSPLH
TRBJ2-3 TRBV27 ASSFGQSTDTQY
TRBJ2-3 TRBV6-4 ASSVSETDTQY
TRBJ2-7 TRBV7-9 ASTPGGWYEQY
TRBJ1-5 TRBV4-1 ASSQDPPGRNQPQH
TRBJ2-1 TRBV2 ASTGGSYNEQF
TRBJ1-1 TRBV3-1/TRBV3-2 ASSQGRGLLNTEAF
TRBJ2-3 TRBV7-3 ASSPGLAFTDTQY
TRBJ1-2 TRBV29-1 SVTLDRDNYGYT
TRBJ2-1 TRBV1 TSSQEPPGEDNEQF
TRBJ1-3 TRBV4-2 ASSPAGHHSGNTIY
TRBJ2-7 TRBV9 ASSVEGGKTTTPLGSYEQY
TRBJ2-3 TRBV9 ASSVAGQGFDTQY
TRBJ2-2 TRBV7-2 ASSLAVGRDNTGELF
TRBJ2-1 TRBV9 ASSFRPSSYNEQF
TRBJ2-3 TRBV20-1 SASPGPSRDTQY
TRBJ2-7 TRBV29-1 SATAGTSYEQY
TRBJ1-5 TRBV18 ASSPGQGHQPQH
TRBJ2-1 TRBV11-3 ASSLDGAGGFNEQF
TRBJ1-5 TRBV27 ASSRWTGTNQPQH
TRBJ2-7 TRBV3-1/TRBV3-2 ASSQDSGINPSEQY
TRBJ1-5 TRBV30 AWSVSAGAHQPQH
TRBJ1-1 TRBV5-1 ASSIGTGGAEAF
TRBJ2-1 TRBV2 ASFDGRHGEQF
TRBJ1-2 TRBV2 ASRKTGQKGYT
TRBJ1-4 TRBV5-3 ARRPFPGQEYEKLF
TRBJ2-5 TRBV4-3 ASSPTGGSGGETQY
TRBJ2-5 TRBV27 ASRPAGPQETQY
TRBJ2-5 TRBV5-4 ASSYPSSGGGETQY
TRBJ2-3 TRBV4-3 ASSQGPTSGGVTDTQY
TRBJ1-1 TRBV3-1/TRBV3-2 ASSPGSTNTEAF
TRBJ1-6 TRBV6-5 ASTQREPLH
TRBJ2-1 TRBV19 ASSIGRGAQF
TRBJ1-2 TRBV6-4 ASSDSIWDSYGYT
TRBJ1-1 TRBV6-4 ASRRNEWSTEAF